This T cell receptor beta chain emerged from a study of Ad26.COV2.S vaccination and SARS-CoV-2 variants. As for the study in general: Ad26.COV2.S was injected intramuscularly once or twice, 56 days apart. Study observations and caveats: Vaccinated and placebo-treated recipients had similar non-spike TCR breadth. Assessments of TCR breadth and depth may have underestimated the total T cell responses.

The CDR3 has 15 amino acids. The V and J ends lost 2 bases and 2 bases respectively, with 12 bases between them. Germline CDR1 and CDR2: KGHSH and LQKENI. Treatment indicated: about 20 received Ad26.COV2.S at low or high dose, single or two shots; 5 received placebo; per-sample allocation not given. The samples date from day 63 after the first vaccine or placebo injection. This person who donated was an adult of 18-55 years in Boston. Details on this clone: What it recognizes is unknown.

The repertoire was sequenced with immunoSEQ multiplex PCR; TCRdb's copy has only in-frame clones and lacks some. There are roughly 350,000 clones in the sample; about 87% occur only once, and around 6.1% lies in the top ten. The starting material was peripheral blood, obtained in a trial of Ad26.COV2.S vaccine versus placebo. The V call is TRBV18, the J call TRBJ1-1, with TRBD1 as a possible D gene (5 bases). The origin of this receptor is a person aged 18-60 years who received the Ad26.COV2.S COVID-19 vaccine or a placebo. The CDR3 sequence is CASSPLGGANTEAFF. In nucleotides, the CDR3 is TGTGCCAGCTCACCATTGGGAGGGGCAAACACTGAAGCTTTCTTT.